Following are 19 T cell receptor beta chains from one sample sequenced in a study of T cell changes during pregnancy in multiple sclerosis (dated 2019 in TCRdb). Libraries came from the immunoSEQ multiplex PCR assay. In TCRdb, the immuneACCESS table is reduced to in-frame sequences with V and J assigned. These tables do not hold every clone; where another copy was compared, an unresolved V gene accounts for under half, and the others remain unexplained. In this sample the table shows fewer than 70,000 clones, approximately 90% of which occur a single time. The leading ten clones occupy roughly 1.5% of the sample. The source was peripheral blood, collected in the third trimester of pregnancy. These receptor sequences come from a female donor with multiple sclerosis, enrolled in a pregnancy study.

The chain is built from TRBV5-1 and TRBJ1-1, with a tentative D call TRBD1 (5 bases). Looked up from germline, CDR1 is SGHRS and CDR2 is YFSETQ. Deletions cut 4 bases from V and 0 bases from J, with 10 bases between. The CDR3 has 14 amino acids. CDR3 loop: CASSLRGVNTEAFF. DNA of the CDR3: TGCGCCAGCAGCCTGCGGGGGGTGAACACTGAAGCTTTCTTT.

The chain is built from TRBV7-2 and TRBJ2-1; TRBD1 agrees at 8 bases. Unmatched junction bases numbered 4, after V lost 0 bases and J lost 3 bases. This CDR3 is built from 16 residues. Germline V gene sequence: CDR1 SGHTA, CDR2 FQGNSA. For the CDR3, the DNA is TGTGCCAGCAGCTTAGCGGGGGGACAGGTCTACAATGAGCAGTTCTTC. Amino acid sequence: CASSLAGGQVYNEQFF.

The chain carries TRBV30 and TRBJ1-3; a possible D gene is TRBD1 (6 bases). The germline V gene encodes CDR1 GTSNPN and CDR2 SVGIG (reference sequence). The ends were cut back, 0 bases at V and 5 bases at J, with 14 bases in the middle. The CDR3 sequence is 15 residues long. CDR3 amino acids: CAWSVSVGGRNTIYF. The CDR3 DNA sequence: TGTGCCTGGAGTGTATCGGTCGGGGGGCGAAACACCATATATTTT.

This chain links TRBV2 with TRBJ1-1, with 7 bases fitting TRBD1. The junction had 8 bases not matched to a gene; V was cut back by 10 bases and J by 3 bases. This CDR3 has 13 amino acids. Looked up from germline, CDR1 is SNHLY and CDR2 is FYNNEI. CDR3 in DNA: TGTGCCACCACGACTCAGGGGGACACTGAAGCTTTCTTT. Residues: CATTTQGDTEAFF.

The CDR3, as DNA: TGTGCCAGCAGCTCGACTAGCGGGGTAACCTACGAGCAGTACTTC. This gives the protein CASSSTSGVTYEQYF. V gene TRBV5-4 combines with J gene TRBJ2-7, with 11 nucleotides matching TRBD2. Germline-derived CDR1 and CDR2 are SGHNT and YYREEE (reference sequence). The V gene end was trimmed by 3 bases and the J gene end by 2 bases; junction bases not matched to a gene: 4. The CDR3 is 15 amino acids.

This chain links TRBV4-3 with TRBJ2-3, with TRBD2 matching over 8 bases. The CDR3 spans 20 residues. V was pared by 0 bases and J by 6 bases, with 20 bases of the junction left unmatched. Germline lookup yields CDR1 LGHNA and CDR2 YSLEER. CDR3 DNA sequence: TGCGCCAGCAGCCAAGAGTGGATCGGTGGCGGGGGGACCCAAAGGGATACGCAGTATTTT. It yields the protein CASSQEWIGGGGTQRDTQYF.

The rearrangement joins TRBV7-9 to TRBJ1-6; D gene uncertain. Trimming removed 4 bases from V and 10 bases from J, with 14 bases in between. The CDR3 has 14 residues. The V gene's germline CDR1 is SEHNR and CDR2 FQNEAQ (reference sequence). CDR3 residues: CASSWVEGGSPLHF. CDR3 DNA: TGTGCCAGCAGCTGGGTGGAAGGCGGGTCACCCCTCCACTTT.

This chain connects TRBV9 to TRBJ1-5; D possibly corresponds to TRBD1 (5 bases). CDR1 is SGDLS, CDR2 YYNGEE, per germline. The CDR3 length is 16 residues. Between the trimmed V and J ends, which lost 4 bases and 0 bases, there was a span of 14 bases. The CDR3 region has the DNA TGTGCCAGCAGCCGGGGGAGGTGTTATAGCAATCAGCCCCAGCATTTT. Its protein is CASSRGRCYSNQPQHF.

This chain connects TRBV10-2 to TRBJ2-3; 7 bases are a match to TRBD2. The CDR3 runs to 14 residues. With V trimmed by 5 bases and J by 3 bases, 5 bases remained unmatched. CDR1 and CDR2 (germline): WSHSY, SAAADI. In DNA form, the CDR3 reads TGCGCCAGCAGTTGGGACTATATTACAGATACGCAGTATTTT. Amino acid sequence: CASSWDYITDTQYF.

The V gene is TRBV9, the J gene TRBJ1-2; TRBD1 might be the D (5 bases). This CDR3 has 15 residues. The V end lost 4 bases, the J end lost 1 base, and 14 bases lay between the germline ends. Looked up from germline, CDR1 is SGDLS and CDR2 is YYNGEE. The CDR3 DNA reads TGTGCCAGCAGCCCAAGTTGGGGGGTTAACTATGGCTACACCTTC. Protein sequence: CASSPSWGVNYGYTF.

The V call is TRBV18, the J call TRBJ1-1; maybe TRBD1 (5 bases). The CDR3 is 15 amino acids. Looked up from germline, CDR1 is KGHSH and CDR2 is LQKENI. V gave up 4 bases and J gave up 0 bases, with 12 bases separating them. The CDR3 region has the DNA TGTGCCAGCTCACAGTATTCAGGGATGAACACTGAAGCTTTCTTT. It is translated as CASSQYSGMNTEAFF.

The chain joins TRBV9 to TRBJ2-3; 9 bases line up with TRBD1. Trimming cost V 4 bases and J 3 bases; bases outside gene matches: 6. Germline V CDR1 and CDR2: SGDLS, YYNGEE. There are 15 residues in the CDR3. DNA of the CDR3: TGTGCCAGCAGCTTTCGGGACAGGGTTACAGATACGCAGTATTTT. As protein: CASSFRDRVTDTQYF.

The V and J genes are TRBV10-2 and TRBJ2-7, with D unresolved. V was pared by 6 bases and J by 5 bases, with 20 bases between. The V gene's germline CDR1 is WSHSY and CDR2 SAAADI. The CDR3 is 15 residues long. This CDR3 reads CASSSAGHKVDEQYF. CDR3 sequence (DNA): TGCGCCAGCAGCTCCGCAGGCCATAAAGTAGACGAGCAGTACTTC.

The chain employs TRBV5-4 and TRBJ1-2; D is perhaps TRBD1 (6 bases). Trimming cost V 5 bases and J 3 bases, with 14 bases left between them. Germline V CDR1 and CDR2: SGHNT, YYREEE (reference sequence). CDR3 size: 14 residues. The CDR3 region has the DNA TGTGCCAGCAGGACGACAGGAAACTACTATGGCTACACCTTC. This codes for CASRTTGNYYGYTF.

The J gene is TRBJ1-5, the V gene TRBV5-6, with D possibly matching TRBD1 (6 bases). The length of the CDR3 is 14 residues. V gave up 2 bases and J gave up 1 base, with 7 bases separating them. Per germline, CDR1 SGHDT and CDR2 YYEEEE. The CDR3, as DNA: TGTGCCAGCAGCTTCACAGGGAGCAATCAGCCCCAGCATTTT. Protein: CASSFTGSNQPQHF.

This rearrangement joins TRBV7-2 to TRBJ2-2, with a tentative D call TRBD2 (7 bases). This CDR3 has 16 residues. V lost 6 bases and J lost 6, with 20 bases in between. The germline gives CDR1 SGHTA, CDR2 FQGNSA. In DNA, the CDR3 is TGTGCCAGCAGACATGGGGGGGCCCGGTCGCCCGGGGAGCTGTTTTTT. It codes for CASRHGGARSPGELFF. The full variable domain, with the rest looked up from reference TRBV7-2 and TRBJ2-2, is GAGVSQSPSNKVTEKGKDVELRCDPISGHTALYWYRQSLGQGLEFLIYFQGNSAPDKSGLPSDRFSAERTGGSVSTLTIQRTQQEDSAVYLCASRHGGARSPGELFFGEGSRLTVL.

This clone is a singleton in its sample. The chain recombines TRBV6-6 with TRBJ1-2, with D hard to call. Looked up from germline, CDR1 is MNHNY and CDR2 is SVGAGI (reference sequence). CDR3 size: 12 residues. With 5 bases removed from V and 3 bases from J, the gap between germline ends came to 7 bases. The CDR3 DNA follows: TGTGCCAGCAGTGGCGGTCACTATGGCTACACCTTC. Residues: CASSGGHYGYTF.

For the CDR3, the DNA is TGTGCCACCCTACCTCGAAACTATGGCTACACCTTC. Encoded protein: CATLPRNYGYTF. The chain combines TRBV28 with TRBJ1-2, with D hard to call. The CDR3 consists of 12 residues. The V gene lost 10 bases and the J gene lost 2 bases, with 11 bases spanning the gap. CDR1 MDHEN and CDR2 SYDVKM come from the germline V gene.

The chain joins TRBV5-1 to TRBJ1-4, with TRBD1 identical over 8 bases. V gave up 4 bases and J gave up 6 bases; unmatched junction bases: 11. Germline V gives CDR1 SGHRS, CDR2 YFSETQ. The CDR3 consists of 16 residues. CDR3 bases: TGCGCCAGCAGCCAAACGCGACACAGGGGGGATGAAAAACTGTTTTTT. It translates to CASSQTRHRGDEKLFF.